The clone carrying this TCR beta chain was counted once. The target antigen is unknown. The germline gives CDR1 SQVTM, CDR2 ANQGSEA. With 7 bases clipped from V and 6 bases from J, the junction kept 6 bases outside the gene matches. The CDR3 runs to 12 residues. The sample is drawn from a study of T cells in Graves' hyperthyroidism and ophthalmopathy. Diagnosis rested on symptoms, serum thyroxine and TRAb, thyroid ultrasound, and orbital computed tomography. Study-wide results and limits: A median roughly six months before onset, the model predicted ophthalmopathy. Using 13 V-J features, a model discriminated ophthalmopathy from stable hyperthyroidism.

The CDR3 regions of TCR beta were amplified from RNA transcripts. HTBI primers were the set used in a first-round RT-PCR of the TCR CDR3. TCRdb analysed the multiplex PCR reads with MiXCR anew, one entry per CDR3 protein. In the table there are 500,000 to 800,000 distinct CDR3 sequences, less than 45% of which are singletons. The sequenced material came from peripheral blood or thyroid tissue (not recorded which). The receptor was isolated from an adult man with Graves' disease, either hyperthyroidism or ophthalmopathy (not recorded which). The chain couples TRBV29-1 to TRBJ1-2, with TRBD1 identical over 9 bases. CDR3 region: CSAAQGADGYTF. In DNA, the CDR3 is TGCAGCGCTGCACAGGGGGCAGATGGCTACACCTTC.